This entry lists 8 T cell receptor beta chains sequenced from one sample in a study of T-cell memory formation after mild COVID-19. TCRdb used MiXCR to reprocess the 5' RACE reads, holding one entry per CDR3 protein. The sample includes some 210,000 distinct CDR3 sequences, 8% to 11% seen only once; the top ten take just over 3%. Input material: PBMCs or a T cell subset sorted from them (not recorded which). These receptors came from a man aged 18-30 years who had mild COVID-19 (a few samples of this study predate the infection). Cell type and time point are not known.

The chain links TRBV30 to TRBJ1-6; maybe TRBD1 (6 bases). In germline, CDR1 is GTSNPN, CDR2 SVGIG (reference sequence). This CDR3 has 12 residues. V gave up 3 bases and J gave up 8 bases, with 8 bases separating them. The CDR3 here is CAWRQGYSPLHF. The CDR3 coding sequence is TGTGCCTGGAGACAGGGATATTCACCCCTCCACTTT.

The table lists this clonotype with a few counts. V is TRBV19 and J is TRBJ1-5; unclear D gene. Germline V lookup: CDR1 LNHDA, CDR2 SQIVND (reference sequence). Trimming removed 5 bases at V and 7 bases at J, with 9 bases between. The CDR3 loop spans 12 amino acids. Here the CDR3 reads CASSYPPQPQHF. CDR3 DNA: TGTGCCAGTAGTTACCCTCCGCAGCCCCAGCATTTT. The whole variable domain, filled in from reference TRBV19 and TRBJ1-5, reads DGGITQSPKYLFRKEGQNVTLSCEQNLNHDAMYWYRQDPGQGLRLIYYSQIVNDFQKGDIAEGYSVSREKKESFPLTVTSAQKNPTAFYLCASSYPPQPQHFGDGTRLSIL.

This clonotype was seen more than once but under ten times. This sequence joins TRBV5-1 and TRBJ2-7; TRBD1 aligns across 10 bases. The germline CDR1 and CDR2 sequences are SGHRS and YFSETQ. V shed 3 bases, J shed 6 bases, and the junction held 9 bases outside the gene matches. This CDR3 has 15 residues. CDR3: CASSSGPGQGREQYF. The DNA of the CDR3 is TGCGCCAGCAGCTCTGGGCCGGGACAGGGGCGCGAGCAGTACTTC.

There are a few counts of this clonotype. The chain carries TRBV7-2 and TRBJ1-3, with D possibly being TRBD1 (5 bases). Trimming left V 5 bases short and J 0 bases short, with 17 bases between. CDR3 length equals 17 residues. In germline, CDR1 is SGHTA, CDR2 FQGNSA. CDR3 coding DNA: TGTGCCAGCAGCCTTGGCCTCCTGACAGCCTCTGGAAACACCATATATTTT. It translates to CASSLGLLTASGNTIYF.

This chain joins TRBV4-3 and TRBJ1-2, with 8 bases fitting TRBD1. Germline V gene data show CDR1 as LGHNA and CDR2 as YSLEER. This CDR3 comprises 16 residues. J was trimmed by 2 bases and V by 4 bases; bases with no gene match: 9. CDR3 sequence reads: CASSPFVGDRNYGYTF. The CDR3 DNA follows: TGCGCCAGCAGCCCTTTTGTGGGGGACAGGAACTATGGCTACACCTTC.

Ten or more counts support this clonotype. This chain uses TRBV7-9 with TRBJ2-3; D may be TRBD1 or TRBD2 (5 bases each). Germline loops: CDR1 SEHNR, CDR2 FQNEAQ (reference sequence). There are 15 residues in the CDR3. With 3 bases removed from V and 0 bases from J, the gap between germline ends came to 10 bases. CDR3 residues: CASSLGRVSTDTQYF. CDR3 DNA sequence: TGTGCCAGCAGCTTGGGGCGGGTGAGCACAGATACGCAGTATTTT.

A few counts support this clonotype. The V gene is TRBV12-5, the J gene TRBJ2-5; TRBD2 agrees at 8 bases. The CDR3 extends over 15 amino acids. Germline-derived CDR1 and CDR2 are LGHNT and FRNRAP. The trim removed 6 bases at V and 2 bases at J, leaving 8 bases unmatched. CDR3 amino acids: CASGPSGGLQETQYF. For the CDR3, the DNA is TGTGCTAGTGGACCCAGCGGGGGCCTACAAGAGACCCAGTACTTC.

This sequence joins TRBV4-1 and TRBJ1-4; D gene ambiguous. Trimming took off 1 base at V and 8 bases at J, with 17 bases between the two ends. The germline V gene has CDR1 MGHRA and CDR2 YSYEKL. This CDR3 region has 16 residues. CDR3 DNA sequence: TGCGCCAGCAGCCAAGGAGTACAAGGTGGGAAAGAAAAACTGTTTTTT. It encodes CASSQGVQGGKEKLFF.